The 30 T cell receptor beta chains listed next were all sequenced from one sample in a study of OX40 agonist ivuxolimab in advanced cancers. Libraries were prepared by immunoSEQ multiplex PCR; TCRdb keeps only in-frame clonotypes and omits some of them. The profile shows 75,000 to 95,000 clones, approximately 80% of them singletons. The sequencing here drew on CD4+ or CD8+ T cells sorted from blood, taken in a trial of the OX40 agonist ivuxolimab. These receptors were obtained from an adult with an advanced solid tumor such as melanoma, head and neck, liver or kidney cancer.

This chain joins TRBV4-2 and TRBJ2-1, with a tentative D call TRBD1 (6 bases). Germline CDR1 LGHNA, CDR2 YNFKEQ. V was trimmed by 3 bases and J by 5 bases, leaving 14 bases between them. This CDR3 has 15 residues. CDR3 residues: CASSQGADFNNEQFF. CDR3 bases: TGTGCCAGCAGCCAGGGGGCGGACTTTAACAATGAGCAGTTCTTC.

This chain connects TRBV6-5 to TRBJ2-7, with D possibly being TRBD1 (6 bases). This CDR3 spans 12 amino acids. V was trimmed by 6 bases and J by 5 bases, leaving 11 bases between them. Germline V lookup: CDR1 MNHEY, CDR2 SVGAGI. In DNA, the CDR3 is TGTGCCAGCAGACTGGACAGCCACGAGCAGTACTTC. This translates into CASRLDSHEQYF.

This chain links TRBV2 with TRBJ2-6; D unresolved. Germline V gene data show CDR1 as SNHLY and CDR2 as FYNNEI. The ends were cut back, 5 bases at V and 0 bases at J, with 8 bases in the middle. The CDR3 contains 15 residues. This CDR3 reads CASSLRSSGANVLTF. Written as DNA, the CDR3 is TGTGCCAGCAGTTTAAGATCCTCTGGGGCCAACGTCCTGACTTTC.

V and J are TRBV30 and TRBJ1-2, with 7 bases fitting TRBD1. The germline V gene has CDR1 GTSNPN and CDR2 SVGIG (reference sequence). The CDR3 covers 11 residues. The V gene end was trimmed by 4 bases and the J gene end by 8 bases; junction bases not matched to a gene: 4. CDR3 coding DNA: TGTGCCTGGAAGACAGGGTGGGGCTACACCTTC. Protein: CAWKTGWGYTF.

The genes are TRBV5-4 and TRBJ1-1; the D is unclear. The CDR3 is 16 amino acids. The V and J ends lost 0 bases and 0 bases respectively, with 12 bases between them. Germline values: CDR1 SGHNT, CDR2 YYREEE (reference sequence). In DNA form, the CDR3 reads TGTGCCAGCAGCTTGGCCGGTAGCGGGATGAACACTGAAGCTTTCTTT. Protein product: CASSLAGSGMNTEAFF.

In this sample, this clone turned up once. The chain joins TRBV18 to TRBJ1-4; D is unresolved. The V gene's germline CDR1 is KGHSH and CDR2 LQKENI. CDR3 length: 14 amino acids. The V and J ends lost 3 bases and 8 bases respectively, with 13 bases between them. The chain's CDR3 is CASSPDWGNEKLFF. Written as DNA, the CDR3 is TGTGCCAGCTCACCCGACTGGGGTAACGAAAAACTGTTTTTT.

The chain joins TRBV29-1 to TRBJ2-7, with D uncertain. The CDR3 is made up of 13 amino acids. Germline V lookup: CDR1 SQVTM, CDR2 ANQGSEA. V was clipped by 5 bases and J by 7 bases, with 18 bases between them. The CDR3 here is CSVRLGGLREQYF. The CDR3, as DNA: TGCAGCGTTCGGCTGGGCGGCCTTAGAGAGCAGTACTTC.

This clone was counted once. The V gene is TRBV6-5, the J gene TRBJ2-2; 8 bases are shared with TRBD2. V was clipped by 6 bases and J by 4 bases; unmatched bases: 7. CDR1 is MNHEY and CDR2 is SVGAGI in the germline V gene. The CDR3 is made up of 15 amino acids. The CDR3 sequence is CASSLTSESTGELFF. The DNA of the CDR3 is TGTGCCAGCAGCTTGACTAGCGAGAGCACCGGGGAGCTGTTTTTT.

V gene TRBV9 combines with J gene TRBJ2-7; D may be TRBD1 or TRBD2 (6 bases each). V lost 0 bases, J lost 6 bases, and 13 bases lay in between. CDR1 is SGDLS, CDR2 YYNGEE, per germline. This CDR3 comprises 14 residues. The CDR3 sequence is CASSVGGANSEQYF. As DNA, the CDR3 is TGTGCCAGCAGCGTAGGGGGGGCCAATAGCGAGCAGTACTTC.

Only one count was recorded for this clone. One junction end disagrees with the germline gene, perhaps due to a read error. This chain uses TRBV7-7 with TRBJ2-5; possible D gene TRBD2, 6 bases. This CDR3 contains 16 residues. Germline values: CDR1 SSHAT, CDR2 FNYEAQ (reference sequence). CDR3 nucleotides: TGTGCTAGCAGCTTATTCCGCGGGGCGGCCCAAGAGACCCAGTACTTC. Translating gives CASSLFRGAAQETQYF.

This chain links TRBV11-2 with TRBJ2-7, with 10 bases identical to TRBD2. The V gene's germline CDR1 is SGHAT and CDR2 FQNNGV. This CDR3 is 14 amino acids long. After removal of 6 bases from V and 3 bases from J, the junction contained 5 bases not matched to a gene. CDR3 DNA sequence: TGTGCCAGCAGAACCAGGACTAGCGGCTACGAGCAGTACTTC. It is translated as CASRTRTSGYEQYF.

The chain joins TRBV6-6 to TRBJ1-3; no reliable D call. Between the trimmed V and J ends, which lost 6 bases and 0 bases, there was a span of 9 bases. The germline V gene encodes CDR1 MNHNY and CDR2 SVGAGI (reference sequence). This CDR3 has 14 residues. The CDR3 sequence: CASSAGRSGNTIYF. CDR3 coding DNA: TGTGCCAGCAGCGCCGGTCGCTCTGGAAACACCATATATTTT.

This clone showed up just a few times. CDR3 bases: TGTGCCAGCAGCCCTTCGGACAGACGCTATGGCTACACCTTC. Residues: CASSPSDRRYGYTF. This rearrangement joins TRBV9 to TRBJ1-2; D may be TRBD1 (6 bases). Germline CDR1 and CDR2: SGDLS and YYNGEE. CDR3 length equals 14 residues. V was cut by 4 bases and J by 4 bases, with 14 bases left in between.

This clone was observed a single time. The chain links TRBV4-2 to TRBJ2-1; 9 positions agree with TRBD2. Trimming at V came to 0 bases and at J to 5 bases, leaving 8 bases not matched to a gene. The CDR3 sequence is 17 residues long. Germline V gene sequence: CDR1 LGHNA, CDR2 YNFKEQ. The DNA for the CDR3 is TGTGCCAGCAGCCAAGAGGCGGGGCTAGCGGGACACAATGAGCAGTTCTTC. It yields the protein CASSQEAGLAGHNEQFF.

The chain has TRBV28 and TRBJ2-4; D uncertain. The CDR3 sequence is 15 residues long. V shed 3 bases and J shed 0 bases, with 9 bases lying between them. CDR1 MDHEN and CDR2 SYDVKM come from the germline V gene. The CDR3 DNA is TGTGCCAGCAGTTTTGTGGGCCTAGCCAAAAACATTCAGTACTTC. Its translation is CASSFVGLAKNIQYF.

V gene TRBV11-3 combines with J gene TRBJ2-1, with 14 bases aligning to TRBD2. Germline assignment: CDR1 SGHNT and CDR2 YENEEA. The CDR3 is 18 residues long. Unmatched junction bases numbered 4, after V lost 3 bases and J lost 0 bases. CDR3 DNA: TGTGCCAGCAGCTTGGGACTAGCGGGAGACTCCTCCTACAATGAGCAGTTCTTC. The encoded protein is CASSLGLAGDSSYNEQFF.

The chain links TRBV6-6 to TRBJ1-3, with D hard to call. Germline CDR1 is MNHNY and CDR2 is SVGAGI (reference sequence). This CDR3 has 14 amino acids. V was trimmed by 6 bases and J by 4 bases, leaving 13 bases between them. The CDR3 DNA sequence: TGTGCCAGCAGACCCCTCGGACCCGGAAACACCATATATTTT. It is translated as CASRPLGPGNTIYF.

J is TRBJ2-3 and V is TRBV5-8; TRBD1 might be the D (6 bases). CDR1 and CDR2 from the germline V gene are SGHTS and YDEGEE. The germline V and J ends were trimmed by 1 base and 3 bases, with 9 bases remaining between them. This CDR3 has 14 residues. The CDR3 reads CASSLKGETDTQYF. Here the CDR3 DNA reads TGTGCCAGCAGCTTGAAGGGGGAGACAGATACGCAGTATTTT.

The genes are TRBV5-1 and TRBJ2-7; the D gene is possibly TRBD1 (5 bases). The CDR3 has 14 amino acids. Germline V gives CDR1 SGHRS, CDR2 YFSETQ. V lost 4 bases and J lost 3, with 14 bases in between. The CDR3 region has the DNA TGCGCCAGCAGCCCCGACAGCCCCGTCTACGAGCAGTACTTC. It specifies CASSPDSPVYEQYF.

The J gene is TRBJ2-5, the V gene TRBV30, with 8 bases lining up with TRBD1. The CDR3 spans 13 residues. Trimming removed 3 bases from V and 4 bases from J; junction bases left unmatched: 4. Germline lookup yields CDR1 GTSNPN and CDR2 SVGIG (reference sequence). CDR3 nucleotides: TGTGCCTGGAGGCAGGGGGCGGGAGAGACCCAGTACTTC. It encodes CAWRQGAGETQYF.

The chain couples TRBV19 to TRBJ1-5; 9 bases map to TRBD1. CDR3 length equals 16 residues. Germline V lookup: CDR1 LNHDA, CDR2 SQIVND (reference sequence). V was pared by 4 bases and J by 4 bases, with 8 bases of the junction left unmatched. As DNA, the CDR3 is TGTGCCAGTAGTAAGGGGGGACAGGGCGGGAATCAGCCCCAGCATTTT. This translates into CASSKGGQGGNQPQHF.

This clone was counted between two and nine times. The chain recombines TRBV19 with TRBJ1-2; TRBD1 aligns across 8 bases. CDR1 and CDR2 (germline): LNHDA, SQIVND (reference sequence). The V segment lost 5 bases and the J segment 4 bases; nucleotides outside the gene matches: 6. CDR3 length equals 14 residues. CDR3 sequence reads: CASSADRGPYGYTF. CDR3 bases: TGTGCCAGTAGTGCCGACAGGGGACCCTATGGCTACACCTTC.

The rearrangement joins TRBV15 to TRBJ1-2, with D unclear. Looked up from germline, CDR1 is LNHNV and CDR2 is YYDKDF (reference sequence). V lost 1 base to trimming and J lost 4 bases, with 13 bases between them. The CDR3 contains 15 residues. The CDR3 here is CATSRGGTELYGYTF. Written as DNA, the CDR3 is TGTGCCACCAGCAGAGGTGGTACGGAACTCTATGGCTACACCTTC. Looking up the rest from reference TRBV15 and TRBJ1-2 gives the full variable domain: DAMVIQNPRYQVTQFGKPVTLSCSQTLNHNVMYWYQQKSSQAPKLLFHYYDKDFNNEADTPDNFQSRRPNTSFCFLDIRSPGLGDTAMYLCATSRGGTELYGYTFGSGTRLTVV.

The CDR3 nucleotides read TGTGCCAGCAGCCAAGATTGGGGAGGGACGTACCGATCCTACGAGCAGTACTTC. Its protein product is CASSQDWGGTYRSYEQYF. This chain links TRBV14 with TRBJ2-7, with 7 bases identical to TRBD2. This CDR3 is 18 amino acids long. With V trimmed by 0 bases and J by 1 base, 12 bases remained unmatched. Germline V gene data show CDR1 as SGHDN and CDR2 as FVKESK. The variable domain in full, with the rest retrieved from reference TRBV14 and TRBJ2-7, is EAGVTQFPSHSVIEKGQTVTLRCDPISGHDNLYWYRRVMGKEIKFLLHFVKESKQDESGMPNNRFLAERTGGTYSTLKVQPAELEDSGVYFCASSQDWGGTYRSYEQYFGPGTRLTVT.

V is TRBV4-2 and J is TRBJ2-5; 9 nucleotides line up with TRBD2. CDR1 is LGHNA and CDR2 is YNFKEQ in the germline V gene. V lost 1 base, J lost 2 bases, and 14 bases stayed unmatched. CDR3 size: 19 residues. The CDR3 spells CASSQGNGTSPAPQETQYF. CDR3 DNA: TGTGCCAGCAGCCAAGGGAACGGGACTAGCCCTGCCCCGCAAGAGACCCAGTACTTC.

V and J are TRBV19 and TRBJ1-4, with D tentatively TRBD1 (5 bases). V was pared by 5 bases and J by 0 bases, with 10 bases between. This CDR3 contains 15 residues. The V gene's germline CDR1 is LNHDA and CDR2 SQIVND (reference sequence). CDR3 sequence: CASSRWDATNEKLFF. The DNA for the CDR3 is TGTGCCAGTAGTCGGTGGGACGCAACTAATGAAAAACTGTTTTTT.

This clone was seen a single time. The rearrangement links TRBV6-1 to TRBJ1-2; D may be TRBD1 (5 bases). The CDR3 contains 13 residues. V lost 5 bases and J lost 2, with 9 bases in between. The germline CDR1 and CDR2 sequences are MNHNS and SASEGT. CDR3 residues: CASSSGRNYGYTF. The CDR3 DNA reads TGTGCCAGCAGTTCGGGACGGAACTATGGCTACACCTTC.

The J gene is TRBJ2-2, the V gene TRBV5-1; 10 bases map to TRBD2. After removal of 5 bases from V and 6 bases from J, the junction contained 7 bases not matched to a gene. Germline CDR1 and CDR2: SGHRS and YFSETQ. The CDR3 runs to 15 residues. CDR3 in amino acids: CASRFLAGVSGELFF. In DNA, the CDR3 is TGCGCCAGCAGGTTCCTAGCGGGAGTTTCCGGGGAGCTGTTTTTT.

The table lists this clone with a count of one. V and J are TRBV30 and TRBJ1-2, with 9 nucleotides matching TRBD1. The CDR3 length is 15 residues. With V trimmed by 3 bases and J by 4 bases, 9 bases remained unmatched. CDR1 is GTSNPN and CDR2 is SVGIG in the germline V gene (reference sequence). This chain's CDR3 is CAWRVTGGLGYGYTF. Written as DNA, the CDR3 is TGTGCCTGGAGGGTGACAGGGGGATTGGGCTATGGCTACACCTTC. The whole variable domain, remainder taken from reference TRBV30 and TRBJ1-2, is SQTIHQWPATLVQPVGSPLSLECTVEGTSNPNLYWYRQAAGRGLQLLFYSVGIGQISSEVPQNLSASRPQDRQFILSSKKLLLSDSGFYLCAWRVTGGLGYGYTFGSGTRLTVV.

V usage is TRBV7-2 and J usage is TRBJ2-1; D might be TRBD1 or TRBD2, each matching 6 bases. Germline CDR1 reads SGHTA; CDR2 reads FQGNSA. Trimming removed 4 bases at V and 9 bases at J, with 13 bases between. The CDR3 spans 13 residues. The DNA of the CDR3 is TGTGCCAGCAGCTCCCTACAGGGAGGTGAGCAGTTCTTC. Protein: CASSSLQGGEQFF.